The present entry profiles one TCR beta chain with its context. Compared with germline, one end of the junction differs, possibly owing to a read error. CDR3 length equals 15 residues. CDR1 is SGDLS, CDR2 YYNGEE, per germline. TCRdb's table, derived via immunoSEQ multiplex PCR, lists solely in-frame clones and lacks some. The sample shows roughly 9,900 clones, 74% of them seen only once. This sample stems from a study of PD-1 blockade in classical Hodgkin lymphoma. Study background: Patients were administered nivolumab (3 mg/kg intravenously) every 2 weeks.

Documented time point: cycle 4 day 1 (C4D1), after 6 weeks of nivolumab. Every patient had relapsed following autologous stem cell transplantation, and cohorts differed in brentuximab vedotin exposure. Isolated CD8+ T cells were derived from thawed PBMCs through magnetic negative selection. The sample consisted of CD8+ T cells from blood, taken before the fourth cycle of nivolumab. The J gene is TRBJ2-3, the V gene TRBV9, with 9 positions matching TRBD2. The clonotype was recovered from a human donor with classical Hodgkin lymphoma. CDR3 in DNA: TGTGCCAGCAGCGACACCGGGACTAGCAGAGATACGCAGTATTTT. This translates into CASSDTGTSRDTQYF.